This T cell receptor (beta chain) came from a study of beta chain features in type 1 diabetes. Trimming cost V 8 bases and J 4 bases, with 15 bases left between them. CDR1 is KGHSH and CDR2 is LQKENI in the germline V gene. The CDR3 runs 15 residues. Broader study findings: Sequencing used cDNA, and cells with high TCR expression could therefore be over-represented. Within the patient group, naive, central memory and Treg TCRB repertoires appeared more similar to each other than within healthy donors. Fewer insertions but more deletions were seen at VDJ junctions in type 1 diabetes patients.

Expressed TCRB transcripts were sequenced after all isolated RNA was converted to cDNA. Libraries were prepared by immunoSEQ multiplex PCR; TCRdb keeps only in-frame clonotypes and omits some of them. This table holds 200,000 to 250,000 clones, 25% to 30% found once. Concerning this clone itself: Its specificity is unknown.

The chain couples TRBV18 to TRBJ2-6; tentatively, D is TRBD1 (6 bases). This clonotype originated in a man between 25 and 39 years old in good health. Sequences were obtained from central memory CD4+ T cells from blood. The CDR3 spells CASAEQGYGANVLTF. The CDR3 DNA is TGTGCCAGCGCCGAACAGGGTTACGGGGCCAACGTCCTGACTTTC.